Each of the 27 T cell receptor beta chains below was sequenced from the same sample in a study of blood T cell repertoires in COVID-19. The method was immunoSEQ multiplex PCR; TCRdb's version includes in-frame clones alone and lacks a portion of them. The sample has some 240,000 clones, roughly 81% seen once. Sequencing used PBMCs or T cells enriched from blood (not recorded which). These receptors all come from a woman between 50 and 59 years old who had been exposed to COVID-19.

The rearrangement joins TRBV10-2 to TRBJ2-7; 8 bases align to TRBD1. The V segment lost 2 bases and the J segment 2 bases; nucleotides outside the gene matches: 5. CDR1 and CDR2 from the germline V gene are WSHSY and SAAADI. CDR3 length equals 15 residues. CDR3 amino acids: CASSEPRGRTYEQYF. CDR3 in DNA: TGCGCCAGCAGTGAGCCCAGGGGGCGTACCTACGAGCAGTACTTC.

The chain has TRBV5-1 and TRBJ2-6, with D hard to call. CDR1 is SGHRS and CDR2 is YFSETQ in the germline V gene. Trimming cost V 0 bases and J 2 bases, with 9 bases left between them. The CDR3 runs 16 residues. CDR3 residues: CASSLGLAAGANVLTF. CDR3 DNA sequence: TGCGCCAGCAGCTTGGGCCTGGCGGCTGGGGCCAACGTCCTGACTTTC.

The chain combines TRBV4-2 with TRBJ2-2, with 8 positions matching TRBD2. V gave up 1 base and J gave up 3 bases; unmatched junction bases: 4. The CDR3 sequence is 16 residues long. Germline assignment: CDR1 LGHNA and CDR2 YNFKEQ. The CDR3, as DNA: TGTGCCAGCAGCCAAGGCGGGGGGCCAGACACCGGGGAGCTGTTTTTT. Its translation: CASSQGGGPDTGELFF.

This rearrangement joins TRBV5-6 to TRBJ1-6; possible D gene TRBD1, 6 bases. This CDR3 comprises 16 residues. CDR1 is SGHDT and CDR2 is YYEEEE in the germline V gene. Trimming removed 4 bases at V and 9 bases at J, with 20 bases between. CDR3 loop: CASSLRAGAIGSPLHF. CDR3 in DNA: TGTGCCAGCAGCCTGAGGGCAGGGGCGATAGGTTCACCCCTCCACTTT. The whole variable domain, filled in from reference TRBV5-6 and TRBJ1-6, reads DAGVTQSPTHLIKTRGQQVTLRCSPKSGHDTVSWYQQALGQGPQFIFQYYEEEERQRGNFPDRFSGHQFPNYSSELNVNALLLGDSALYLCASSLRAGAIGSPLHFGNGTRLTVT.

The gene calls are TRBV24-1 and TRBJ2-1, with a tentative D call TRBD1 (5 bases). The V end lost 3 bases, the J end lost 3 bases, and 14 bases lay between the germline ends. The CDR3 runs 16 residues. CDR1 KGHDR and CDR2 SFDVKD come from the germline V gene. This chain's CDR3 is CATSDPVGQNYNEQFF. The CDR3, as DNA: TGTGCCACCAGTGATCCCGTGGGGCAGAACTACAATGAGCAGTTCTTC.

This rearrangement joins TRBV3-1 (or the pseudogene TRBV3-2) to TRBJ2-7; tentatively, D is TRBD2 (9 bases). CDR3 length equals 16 residues. CDR1 LGHDT and CDR2 YNNKEL come from the germline V gene (reference sequence). V lost 6 bases and J 2 bases, leaving 20 bases between the germline ends. The CDR3 here is CASSRAGGTGAYEQYF. The CDR3 DNA reads as TGTGCCAGCAGTCGGGCGGGAGGGACAGGAGCCTACGAGCAGTACTTC.

The V and J genes are TRBV5-1 and TRBJ1-1; 9 nucleotides match TRBD1. There are 15 residues in the CDR3. Germline CDR1 and CDR2: SGHRS and YFSETQ. J was trimmed by 3 bases and V by 4 bases; bases with no gene match: 7. The CDR3, as DNA: TGCGCCAGCAGCGGGGGGACAGGGCCTGACACTGAAGCTTTCTTT. Encoded protein: CASSGGTGPDTEAFF.

V and J are TRBV3-1 (or the pseudogene TRBV3-2) and TRBJ2-7; D is uncertain. Germline CDR1 LGHDT, CDR2 YNNKEL (reference sequence). The V gene lost 4 bases and the J gene lost 4 bases, with 17 bases spanning the gap. The CDR3 extends over 15 amino acids. CDR3 region: CASSPKTSVWYEQYF. The DNA of the CDR3 is TGTGCCAGCAGCCCAAAGACTTCAGTTTGGTACGAGCAGTACTTC.

The V and J genes are TRBV18 and TRBJ2-5; perhaps TRBD2 as D (7 bases). With 3 bases removed from V and 5 bases from J, the gap between germline ends came to 22 bases. Germline V gives CDR1 KGHSH, CDR2 LQKENI. The CDR3 runs 17 residues. CDR3 protein: CASSPSGRGARRETQYF. Written as DNA, the CDR3 is TGTGCCAGCTCACCGTCAGGGAGGGGGGCCCGGCGGGAGACCCAGTACTTC.

V usage is TRBV7-9 and J usage is TRBJ1-5; 8 nucleotides match TRBD1. With V trimmed by 5 bases and J by 2 bases, 2 bases remained unmatched. The CDR3 contains 14 residues. Germline V gene data show CDR1 as SEHNR and CDR2 as FQNEAQ (reference sequence). CDR3 in DNA: TGTGCCAGCAGCCGGGGACAGGGCAATCAGCCCCAGCATTTT. It encodes CASSRGQGNQPQHF.

This clone was picked up one time. The CDR3 DNA follows: TGCGCCAGCAGTGAGGGCCTCGAGGGGAACACTGAAGCTTTCTTT. It encodes CASSEGLEGNTEAFF. V is TRBV10-1 and J is TRBJ1-1; D remains ambiguous. V lost 2 bases and J lost 1, with 11 bases in between. Germline CDR1 WNHNN, CDR2 SYGVQD (reference sequence). CDR3 size: 15 residues.

The genes are TRBV28 and TRBJ1-3; D gene unclear. CDR1 MDHEN and CDR2 SYDVKM come from the germline V gene. The CDR3 has 13 amino acids. Trimming pared 4 bases from V and 2 bases from J, leaving 6 bases between. CDR3 in DNA: TGTGCCAGCAGTTACAGAACTGGAAACACCATATATTTT. Its protein is CASSYRTGNTIYF.

J is TRBJ1-1 and V is TRBV19; D is possibly TRBD1 (5 bases). The CDR3 consists of 14 residues. Trimming stripped 4 bases from V and 10 bases from J, with 19 bases between. CDR1 is LNHDA, CDR2 SQIVND, per germline (reference sequence). The CDR3 region is CASSKWNPGSGAFF. The CDR3 coding sequence is TGTGCCAGTAGTAAGTGGAACCCAGGGTCTGGAGCTTTCTTT.

CDR3 loop: CARPGFMGNTEAFF. DNA of the CDR3: TGTGCCAGACCCGGGTTTATGGGGAACACTGAAGCTTTCTTT. This sequence joins TRBV9 and TRBJ1-1; no definite D call. The CDR3 spans 14 residues. Germline assignment: CDR1 SGDLS and CDR2 YYNGEE. V was trimmed by 8 bases and J by 1 base, leaving 15 bases between them.

The CDR3 is CASSPELGHEQFF. CDR3 nucleotides: TGTGCCAGCAGTCCCGAATTGGGGCACGAGCAGTTCTTC. The chain recombines TRBV28 with TRBJ2-1, with D perhaps matching TRBD1 (5 bases). Germline CDR1 MDHEN, CDR2 SYDVKM. Deletions cut 5 bases from V and 10 bases from J, with 15 bases between. The CDR3 sequence is 13 residues long.

The rearrangement joins TRBV3-1 (or the pseudogene TRBV3-2) to TRBJ2-7, with 8 nucleotides matching TRBD2. Trimming at V came to 4 bases and at J to 7 bases, leaving 15 bases not matched to a gene. CDR3 size: 16 residues. CDR1 LGHDT and CDR2 YNNKEL come from the germline V gene (reference sequence). The CDR3 sequence is CASSRRHRGGSWEQYF. The CDR3 DNA is TGTGCCAGCAGCCGGAGGCACCGGGGGGGCAGTTGGGAGCAGTACTTC.

This clone showed up just once. J is TRBJ1-1 and V is TRBV5-1; the D is unclear. Germline CDR1 reads SGHRS; CDR2 reads YFSETQ. Trimming removed 0 bases at V and 0 bases at J, with 9 bases between. The CDR3 spans 15 residues. CDR3 coding DNA: TGCGCCAGCAGCTTGGGGCAGAACATGAACACTGAAGCTTTCTTT. It is translated as CASSLGQNMNTEAFF.

This chain joins TRBV5-1 and TRBJ2-6, with D tentatively TRBD2 (7 bases). Germline CDR1 and CDR2: SGHRS and YFSETQ. The germline V and J ends were trimmed by 0 bases and 4 bases, with 11 bases remaining between them. The CDR3 spans 16 residues. This CDR3 reads CASSLEAGAGANVLTF. Written as DNA, the CDR3 is TGCGCCAGCAGCTTGGAGGCGGGGGCAGGGGCCAACGTCCTGACTTTC.

This clone was counted only a few times. The genes are TRBV6-4 and TRBJ2-1, with 9 bases identical to TRBD1. The germline V gene has CDR1 MRHNA and CDR2 SNTAGT. The ends lost 5 bases at V and 6 bases at J; junction bases unmatched: 5. This CDR3 comprises 14 residues. The CDR3: CASSKSTGGNEQFF. The CDR3 coding sequence is TGTGCCAGCAGTAAATCGACAGGGGGCAATGAGCAGTTCTTC.

The V gene is TRBV15, the J gene TRBJ1-2; a possible D gene is TRBD1 (6 bases). Trimming took off 2 bases at V and 1 base at J, with 17 bases between the two ends. The germline CDR1 and CDR2 sequences are LNHNV and YYDKDF (reference sequence). The CDR3 is 17 amino acids. The CDR3 loop reads CATSRSFRDNNNYGYTF. In DNA, the CDR3 is TGTGCCACCAGCAGATCCTTCCGGGACAACAATAACTATGGCTACACCTTC.

This rearrangement joins TRBV10-3 to TRBJ1-2; the D gene is possibly TRBD1 (5 bases). V lost 4 bases and J lost 4, with 10 bases in between. Germline CDR1 ENHRY, CDR2 SYGVKD. The CDR3 is made up of 13 amino acids. This CDR3 is CAISGDSFYGYTF. DNA of the CDR3: TGTGCCATCAGTGGAGACAGCTTCTATGGCTACACCTTC.

The chain links TRBV6-5 to TRBJ2-7, with D possibly matching TRBD1 (7 bases). Trimming shortened V by 6 bases and J by 4 bases, and 19 bases separated the two germline ends. Germline values: CDR1 MNHEY, CDR2 SVGAGI. CDR3 size: 15 residues. Here the CDR3 DNA reads TGTGCCAGCAGGGTCGGATCCAGGGGGGTTTACGAGCAGTACTTC. Its protein is CASRVGSRGVYEQYF.

Details on this clone: Other DNA variants within this sample encode the same CDR3. The chain carries TRBV5-1 and TRBJ1-1; a possible D gene is TRBD1 (5 bases). The CDR3 is 14 amino acids. The V and J ends lost 3 bases and 0 bases respectively, with 9 bases between them. Germline V gene lookup returns CDR1 SGHRS and CDR2 YFSETQ. In nucleotides, the CDR3 is TGCGCCAGCAGCTCCCAGGGTGTGAACACTGAAGCTTTCTTT. Protein product: CASSSQGVNTEAFF. Variable domain in full (rest from reference TRBV5-1 and TRBJ1-1): KAGVTQTPRYLIKTRGQQVTLSCSPISGHRSVSWYQQTPGQGLQFLFEYFSETQRNKGNFPGRFSGRQFSNSRSEMNVSTLELGDSALYLCASSSQGVNTEAFFGQGTRLTVV.

The chain links TRBV6-1 to TRBJ1-1, with D tentatively TRBD1 (5 bases). V was pared by 2 bases and J by 1 base, with 8 bases between. This CDR3 region has 14 residues. Germline CDR1 reads MNHNS; CDR2 reads SASEGT. CDR3 amino acids: CASSEYRQNTEAFF. DNA of the CDR3: TGTGCCAGCAGTGAATACAGGCAGAACACTGAAGCTTTCTTT.

J is TRBJ1-2 and V is TRBV12-3 or TRBV12-4; 7 bases align to TRBD1. The CDR3 extends over 11 amino acids. V gave up 6 bases and J gave up 8 bases; unmatched junction bases: 3. The DNA of the CDR3 is TGTGCCAGCAGGCTGACAGGGGGCTACACCTTC. It translates to CASRLTGGYTF.

The chain carries TRBV28 and TRBJ1-5; D is ambiguous. The CDR3 runs to 14 residues. Between the trimmed V and J ends, which lost 1 base and 9 bases, there was a span of 13 bases. Germline V lookup: CDR1 MDHEN, CDR2 SYDVKM. The CDR3 DNA reads TGTGCCAGCAGTTTATCGACTCACCAAGGGCCCCAGCATTTT. This codes for CASSLSTHQGPQHF.

The chain couples TRBV24-1 to TRBJ2-1, with TRBD1 matching over 8 bases. V lost 7 bases and J lost 0; bases outside the gene matches: 7. Germline CDR1 KGHDR, CDR2 SFDVKD. The CDR3 loop spans 16 amino acids. This chain's CDR3 is CATRGRGTGSYNEQFF. The CDR3, as DNA: TGTGCCACCAGGGGTCGGGGGACAGGCTCCTACAATGAGCAGTTCTTC.